The clone carrying this T cell receptor (beta chain) has a handful of counts. This specimen comes from a study of blood T cells in healthy people across ages. Study background: Template switching picked up about one barcoded beta molecule for each two T cells.

The use of a sample-barcoded 5' primer and a J-beta primer mix characterized a second PCR of roughly 6 to 12 cycles. No fewer than 2.5 million CDR3-containing paired-end reads came from each sample. TCRdb itself ran the 5' RACE reads through MiXCR, one entry per CDR3 protein. The sample includes about 1.5 million distinct CDR3 sequences, 40% to 50% seen only once; the top ten take 7.9%. The sample comprised blood. This receptor was obtained from a woman between 18 and 29 years old in good health.

The CDR3 nucleotides read TGTGCCAGCACCCCTCTGGACAGGGCAGACTATGGCTACACCTTC. Amino acid sequence: CASTPLDRADYGYTF. The chain joins TRBV5-6 to TRBJ1-2, with 8 bases matching TRBD1. The CDR3 spans 15 residues. J was trimmed by 3 bases and V by 6 bases; bases with no gene match: 10. Germline V gives CDR1 SGHDT, CDR2 YYEEEE.